This is a list of T cell receptor beta chains from one sample in a study of blood T cell repertoires in COVID-19. Data came from immunoSEQ multiplex PCR; TCRdb stores just in-frame clones and leaves some out. This table holds 200,000 or so clones, under 90% found once. What was sequenced was peripheral blood. The receptors were gathered from a human donor in a cohort sampled during active COVID-19. CDR3s include the opening cysteine and the closing phenylalanine or tryptophan. The D gene is left open where the match is weak. Part of the rows lack a size; the others show once, few, many or a class for expanded clones.

j_call	clone_size	cdr3_length	v_call	d_call	cdr3_nt	cdr3_aa
TRBJ2-2	NA	16	TRBV5-1	TRBD2	TGCGCCAGCAGCTTGGACGGGGGGGCGAGAATCGGGGAGCTGTTTTTT	CASSLDGGARIGELFF
TRBJ2-2	NA	15	TRBV19	NA	TGTGCCAGTAGGCCCGGGACACTGAACACCGGGGAGCTGTTTTTT	CASRPGTLNTGELFF
TRBJ1-1	NA	13	TRBV6-1	NA	TGTGCCAGCAGTGAACAGGCGAACACTGAAGCTTTCTTT	CASSEQANTEAFF
TRBJ2-6	once	13	TRBV6-5	NA	TGTGCCAGCAGTTTTACAAGGGCCAACGTCCTGACTTTC	CASSFTRANVLTF
TRBJ1-6	NA	15	TRBV30	NA	TGTGCCTGGAGTGAGTTAATCCAGATTAATTCACCCCTCCACTTT	CAWSELIQINSPLHF
TRBJ2-5	NA	12	TRBV25-1	NA	TGTGCCAGCAGTTTTTCAGGGGAGACCCAGTACTTC	CASSFSGETQYF
TRBJ2-7	NA	16	TRBV5-1	TRBD1	TGCGCCAGCAGCCCTAGATATGAGGGACAGACCCACGAGCAGTACTTC	CASSPRYEGQTHEQYF
TRBJ1-2	NA	15	TRBV19	TRBD1	TGTGCCAGTAGTACTACAGGGGGGGCTAACTATGGCTACACCTTC	CASSTTGGANYGYTF
TRBJ2-1	NA	14	TRBV14	NA	TGTGCCAGCAGCCACCTACAGGGGCGGGGTGAGCAGTTCTTC	CASSHLQGRGEQFF
TRBJ2-3	NA	14	TRBV7-8	NA	TGTGCCAGCAGCTTAGGGGCTGTCGGAGATACGCAGTATTTT	CASSLGAVGDTQYF
TRBJ2-2	NA	14	TRBV7-2	NA	TGTGCCAGCAGCCCGGTCACGGGTACCGGGGAGCTGTTTTTT	CASSPVTGTGELFF
TRBJ2-5	NA	13	TRBV10-2	NA	TGCGCCAGCAGTCGAGGGGGAAGGGAGACCCAGTACTTC	CASSRGGRETQYF
TRBJ1-3	NA	14	TRBV5-1	NA	TGCGCCAGCAGCTTAGAAGGACCCGGGGACACCATATATTTT	CASSLEGPGDTIYF
TRBJ2-6	once	19	TRBV5-4	TRBD1	TGTGCCAGCAGCTTCGGGACAGCGCTGTTGGGATCTGGGGCCAACGTCCTGACTTTC	CASSFGTALLGSGANVLTF
TRBJ2-1	once	14	TRBV7-2	NA	TGTGCCAGCAGCTTAGCGGGAGAATACAATGAGCAGTTCTTC	CASSLAGEYNEQFF
TRBJ2-5	NA	13	TRBV7-9	NA	TGTGCCAGCAGCTTTTCAGGGGGGGAGACCCAGTACTTC	CASSFSGGETQYF
TRBJ1-1	NA	13	TRBV7-8	TRBD1	TGTGCCAGCAGCTCTGACAGGGCTAATGAAGCTTTCTTT	CASSSDRANEAFF
TRBJ1-2	NA	15	TRBV2	TRBD1	TGTGCCAGCAGTGAATTGGGACAGGGGTACTATGGCTACACCTTC	CASSELGQGYYGYTF
TRBJ1-1	once	14	TRBV6-6	NA	TGTGCCAGCAGTCAACAAGAAACGGGGTATTCGGCTTTCTTT	CASSQQETGYSAFF
TRBJ1-5	NA	13	TRBV12-3/TRBV12-4	NA	TGTGCCAGCAGTTTCGGGTTAAATCAGCCCCAGCATTTT	CASSFGLNQPQHF
TRBJ2-5	NA	13	TRBV29-1	NA	TGCAGCGTTGAAGAATGGCAGGGGGAGACCCAGTACTTC	CSVEEWQGETQYF
TRBJ2-4	NA	15	TRBV19	NA	TGTGCCAGTAGTATAAATCAGGGCTCCAAAAACATTCAGTACTTC	CASSINQGSKNIQYF
TRBJ2-7	NA	14	TRBV2	NA	TGTGCCAGCAGGTCCGGCGGAGGGAGGTACGAGCAGTACTTC	CASRSGGGRYEQYF
TRBJ2-1	NA	13	TRBV5-1	NA	TGCGCCAGCAGCTTGCCTACTTACAATGAGCAGTTCTTC	CASSLPTYNEQFF
TRBJ2-2	NA	15	TRBV4-1	NA	TGCGCCAGCAGCCTTGGACAGTTACGTACCGGGGAGCTGTTTTTT	CASSLGQLRTGELFF
TRBJ1-1	NA	11	TRBV2	NA	TGTGCCAGCAGTGAGTCAGTTGAAGCTTTCTTT	CASSESVEAFF